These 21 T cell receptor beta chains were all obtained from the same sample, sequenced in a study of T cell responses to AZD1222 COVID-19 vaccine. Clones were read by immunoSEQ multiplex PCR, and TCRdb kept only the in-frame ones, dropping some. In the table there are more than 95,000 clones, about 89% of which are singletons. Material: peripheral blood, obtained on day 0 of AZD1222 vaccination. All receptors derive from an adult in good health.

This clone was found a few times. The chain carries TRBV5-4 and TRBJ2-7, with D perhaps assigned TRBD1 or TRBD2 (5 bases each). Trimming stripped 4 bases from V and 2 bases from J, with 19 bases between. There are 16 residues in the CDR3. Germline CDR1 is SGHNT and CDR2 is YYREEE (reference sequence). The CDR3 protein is CASSNAGGKVAYEQYF. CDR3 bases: TGTGCCAGCAGCAATGCTGGGGGTAAGGTCGCCTACGAGCAGTACTTC.

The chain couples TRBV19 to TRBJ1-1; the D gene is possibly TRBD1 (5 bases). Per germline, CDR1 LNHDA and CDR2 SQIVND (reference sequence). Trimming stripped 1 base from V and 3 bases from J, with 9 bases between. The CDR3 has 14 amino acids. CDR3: CASSIGQGYTEAFF. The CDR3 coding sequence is TGTGCCAGTAGTATAGGCCAGGGATACACTGAAGCTTTCTTT.

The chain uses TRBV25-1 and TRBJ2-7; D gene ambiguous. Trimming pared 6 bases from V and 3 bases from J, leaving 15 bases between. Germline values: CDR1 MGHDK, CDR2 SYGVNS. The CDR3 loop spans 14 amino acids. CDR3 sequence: CASRGSGRYYEQYF. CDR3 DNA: TGTGCCAGCAGAGGCTCCGGCAGGTACTACGAGCAGTACTTC.

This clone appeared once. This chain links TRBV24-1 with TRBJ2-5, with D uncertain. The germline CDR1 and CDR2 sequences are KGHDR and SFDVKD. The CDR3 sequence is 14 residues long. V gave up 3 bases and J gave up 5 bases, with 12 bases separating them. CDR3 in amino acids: CATSDPQAVETQYF. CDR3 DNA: TGTGCCACCAGTGATCCCCAGGCTGTGGAGACCCAGTACTTC.

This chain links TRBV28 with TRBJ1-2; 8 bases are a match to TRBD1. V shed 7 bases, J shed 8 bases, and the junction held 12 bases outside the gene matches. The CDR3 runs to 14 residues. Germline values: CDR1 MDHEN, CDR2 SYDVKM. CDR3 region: CASTRTGQVWGYTF. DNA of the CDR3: TGTGCCAGCACCCGGACAGGGCAGGTGTGGGGCTACACCTTC.

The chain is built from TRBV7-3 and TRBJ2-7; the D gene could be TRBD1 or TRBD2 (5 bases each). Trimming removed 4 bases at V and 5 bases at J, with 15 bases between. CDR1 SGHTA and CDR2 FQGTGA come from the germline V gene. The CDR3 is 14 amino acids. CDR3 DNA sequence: TGTGCCAGCAGCTCCGGGACGTGGGCGGACGAGCAGTACTTC. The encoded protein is CASSSGTWADEQYF.

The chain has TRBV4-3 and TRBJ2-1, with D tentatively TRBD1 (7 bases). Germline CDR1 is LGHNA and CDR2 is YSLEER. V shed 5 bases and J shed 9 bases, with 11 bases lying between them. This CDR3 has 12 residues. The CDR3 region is CASSNRGGEQFF. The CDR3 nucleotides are TGCGCCAGCAGCAACAGGGGAGGTGAGCAGTTCTTC.

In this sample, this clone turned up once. CDR3 bases: TGTGCCGCTAAAGCCAGGGCGCCGTTTAGCACTGAAGCTTTCTTT. Amino acid sequence: CAAKARAPFSTEAFF. The rearrangement uses TRBV21-1 and TRBJ1-1; the table's D call, TRBD1, was not checked against the DNA. TRBV21-1 is assigned pseudogene status. This CDR3 comprises 15 residues.

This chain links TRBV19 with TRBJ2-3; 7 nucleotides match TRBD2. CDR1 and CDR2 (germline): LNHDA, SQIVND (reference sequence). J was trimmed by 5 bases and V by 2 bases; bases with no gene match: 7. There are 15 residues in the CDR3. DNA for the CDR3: TGTGCCAGTAGTATAAGGGGACTAACGGGAGATACGCAGTATTTT. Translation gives CASSIRGLTGDTQYF. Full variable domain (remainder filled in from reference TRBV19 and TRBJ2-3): DGGITQSPKYLFRKEGQNVTLSCEQNLNHDAMYWYRQDPGQGLRLIYYSQIVNDFQKGDIAEGYSVSREKKESFPLTVTSAQKNPTAFYLCASSIRGLTGDTQYFGPGTRLTVL.

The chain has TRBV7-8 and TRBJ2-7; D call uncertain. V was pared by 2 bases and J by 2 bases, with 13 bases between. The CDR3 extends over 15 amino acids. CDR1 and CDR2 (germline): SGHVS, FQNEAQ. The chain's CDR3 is CASSLREQSPYEQYF. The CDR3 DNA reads TGTGCCAGCAGCTTACGAGAGCAGAGCCCCTACGAGCAGTACTTC. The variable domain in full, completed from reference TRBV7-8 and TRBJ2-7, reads GAGVSQSPRYKVAKRGQDVALRCDPISGHVSLFWYQQALGQGPEFLTYFQNEAQLDKSGLPSDRFFAERPEGSVSTLKIQRTQQEDSAVYLCASSLREQSPYEQYFGPGTRLTVT.

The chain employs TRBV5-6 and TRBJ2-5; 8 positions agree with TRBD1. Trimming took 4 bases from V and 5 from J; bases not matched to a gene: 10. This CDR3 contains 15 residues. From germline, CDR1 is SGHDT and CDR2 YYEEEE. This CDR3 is CASSLPPGGAETQYF. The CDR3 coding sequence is TGTGCCAGCAGCCTCCCTCCAGGGGGCGCGGAGACCCAGTACTTC.

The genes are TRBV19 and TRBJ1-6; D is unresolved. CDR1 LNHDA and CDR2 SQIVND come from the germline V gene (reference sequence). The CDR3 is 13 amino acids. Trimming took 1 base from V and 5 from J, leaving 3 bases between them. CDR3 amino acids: CASSIVDNSPLHF. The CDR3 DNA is TGTGCCAGTAGTATAGTGGATAATTCACCCCTCCACTTT.

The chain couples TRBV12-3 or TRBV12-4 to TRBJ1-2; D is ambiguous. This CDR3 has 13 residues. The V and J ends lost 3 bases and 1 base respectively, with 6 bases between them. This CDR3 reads CASSFEVNYGYTF. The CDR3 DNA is TGTGCCAGCAGTTTCGAGGTTAACTATGGCTACACCTTC.

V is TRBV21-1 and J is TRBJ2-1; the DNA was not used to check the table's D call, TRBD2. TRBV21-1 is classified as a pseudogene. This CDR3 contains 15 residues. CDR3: CASSPCLVRENEQFF. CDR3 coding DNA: TGTGCCAGCAGCCCTTGTCTAGTGCGGGAGAATGAGCAGTTCTTC.

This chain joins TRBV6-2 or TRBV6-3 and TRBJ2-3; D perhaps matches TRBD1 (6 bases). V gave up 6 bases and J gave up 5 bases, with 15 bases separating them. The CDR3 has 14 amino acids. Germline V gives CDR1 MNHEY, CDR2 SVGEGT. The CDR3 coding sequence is TGTGCCAGCAGCCGCCTACGGGGACAAGATACGCAGTATTTT. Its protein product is CASSRLRGQDTQYF.

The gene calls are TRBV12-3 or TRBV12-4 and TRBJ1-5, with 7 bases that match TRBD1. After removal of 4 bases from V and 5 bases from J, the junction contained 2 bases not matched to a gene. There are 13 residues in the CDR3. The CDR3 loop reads CASSSQGDQPQHF. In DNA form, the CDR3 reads TGTGCCAGCAGTTCGCAGGGGGATCAGCCCCAGCATTTT.

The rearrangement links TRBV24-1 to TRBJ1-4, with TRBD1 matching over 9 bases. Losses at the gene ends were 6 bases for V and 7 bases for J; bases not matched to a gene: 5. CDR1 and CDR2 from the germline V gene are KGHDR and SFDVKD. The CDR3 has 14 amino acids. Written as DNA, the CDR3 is TGTGCCACCAGTAAGGGACAGGGATCTGAAAAACTGTTTTTT. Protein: CATSKGQGSEKLFF.

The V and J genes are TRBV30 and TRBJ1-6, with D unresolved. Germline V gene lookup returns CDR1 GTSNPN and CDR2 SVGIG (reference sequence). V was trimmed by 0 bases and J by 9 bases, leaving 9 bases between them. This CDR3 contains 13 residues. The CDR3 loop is CAWSVILGSPLHF. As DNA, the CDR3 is TGTGCCTGGAGTGTAATTTTGGGTTCACCCCTCCACTTT.

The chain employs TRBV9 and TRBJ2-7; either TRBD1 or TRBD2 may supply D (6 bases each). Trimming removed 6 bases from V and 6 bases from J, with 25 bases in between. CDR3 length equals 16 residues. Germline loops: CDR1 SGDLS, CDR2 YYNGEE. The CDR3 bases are TGTGCCAGCAACCGAGGGGGAGGCTGGGGAGACTCCGAGCAGTACTTC. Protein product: CASNRGGGWGDSEQYF.

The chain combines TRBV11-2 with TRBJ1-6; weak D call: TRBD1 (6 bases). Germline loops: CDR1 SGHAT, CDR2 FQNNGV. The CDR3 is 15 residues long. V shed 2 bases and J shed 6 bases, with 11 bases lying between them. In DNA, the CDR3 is TGTGCCAGCAGCTTATCAGGGGCTGGTAATTCACCCCTCCACTTT. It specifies CASSLSGAGNSPLHF.

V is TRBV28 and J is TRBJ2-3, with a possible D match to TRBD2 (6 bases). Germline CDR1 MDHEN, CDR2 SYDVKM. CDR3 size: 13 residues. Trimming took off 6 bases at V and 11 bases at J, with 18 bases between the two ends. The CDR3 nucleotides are TGTGCCAGCAGCCCACCTAGGCCGGGACTGCAGTATTTT. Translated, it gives CASSPPRPGLQYF.